This TCR beta chain was recorded in a study of neoadjuvant anti-PD-1 for oral cavity cancer. Turning to the study itself: Before surgery, most patients got three to four biweekly 3 mg/kg nivolumab doses. Findings and limits, study-wide: Non-responders to neoadjuvant nivolumab had significantly more clonal PBMC T cells than responders.

This clone is classed as medium-sized. Antigen unknown. Time point noted: after neoadjuvant nivolumab, at surgical resection. Blood libraries mostly used roughly 520 ng genomic DNA, six replicates each. Using immunoSEQ multiplex PCR, the repertoire was profiled, and TCRdb retains in-frame clones only, with some absent. The table shows about 9,800 clones, with about three fifths occurring only once. The input for sequencing was PBMCs, taken after nivolumab (anti-PD-1) treatment. This receptor was identified in a person aged 35 to 85 with oral cavity squamous cell carcinoma.

The CDR3 sequence is CASRKGRERTISNQPQHF. The CDR3 DNA is TGCGCCAGCAGGAAGGGGAGGGAGAGAACTATTAGCAATCAGCCCCAGCATTTT. The chain is built from TRBV10-1 and TRBJ1-5; D might be TRBD1 (5 bases). Trimming removed 6 bases from V and 0 bases from J, with 21 bases in between. Germline CDR1 and CDR2: WNHNN and SYGVQD (reference sequence). The CDR3 totals 18 residues.